This T cell receptor beta chain appears in the sequencing data of a study of T cell changes during pregnancy in multiple sclerosis. CDR3 length: 14 residues. Germline V gene lookup returns CDR1 SGHRS and CDR2 YFSETQ. Germline trimming cut 5 bases from V and 6 bases from J; bases unmatched to any gene: 7. This table comes from immunoSEQ multiplex PCR, and its TCRdb copy is limited to in-frame clones, with some not included. The data contain some 120,000 clones, 90% to 95% of them singletons. V gene TRBV5-1 combines with J gene TRBJ1-2; 10 bases match TRBD1. Material: peripheral blood, obtained before pregnancy. The clonotype was recovered from a female donor with multiple sclerosis, enrolled in a pregnancy study. CDR3 protein: CASSPSGTGDGYTF. The CDR3 nucleotides read TGCGCCAGCAGTCCCTCAGGGACAGGGGATGGCTACACCTTC.